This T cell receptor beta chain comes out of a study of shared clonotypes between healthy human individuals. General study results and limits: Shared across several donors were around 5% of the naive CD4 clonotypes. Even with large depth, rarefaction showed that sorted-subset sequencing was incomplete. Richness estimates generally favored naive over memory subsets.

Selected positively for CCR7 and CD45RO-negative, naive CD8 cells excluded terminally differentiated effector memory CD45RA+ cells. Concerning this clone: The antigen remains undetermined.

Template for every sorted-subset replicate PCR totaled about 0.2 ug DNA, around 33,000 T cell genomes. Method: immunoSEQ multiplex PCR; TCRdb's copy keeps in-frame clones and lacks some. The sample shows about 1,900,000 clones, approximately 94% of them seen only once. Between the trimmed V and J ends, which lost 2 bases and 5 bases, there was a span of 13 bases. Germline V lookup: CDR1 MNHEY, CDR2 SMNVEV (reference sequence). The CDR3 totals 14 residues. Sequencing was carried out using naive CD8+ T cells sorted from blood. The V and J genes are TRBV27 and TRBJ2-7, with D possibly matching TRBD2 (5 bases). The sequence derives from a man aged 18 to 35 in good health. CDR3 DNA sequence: TGTGCCAGCAGTTTAGTGGGGAGCAGAGACGAGCAGTACTTC. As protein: CASSLVGSRDEQYF.